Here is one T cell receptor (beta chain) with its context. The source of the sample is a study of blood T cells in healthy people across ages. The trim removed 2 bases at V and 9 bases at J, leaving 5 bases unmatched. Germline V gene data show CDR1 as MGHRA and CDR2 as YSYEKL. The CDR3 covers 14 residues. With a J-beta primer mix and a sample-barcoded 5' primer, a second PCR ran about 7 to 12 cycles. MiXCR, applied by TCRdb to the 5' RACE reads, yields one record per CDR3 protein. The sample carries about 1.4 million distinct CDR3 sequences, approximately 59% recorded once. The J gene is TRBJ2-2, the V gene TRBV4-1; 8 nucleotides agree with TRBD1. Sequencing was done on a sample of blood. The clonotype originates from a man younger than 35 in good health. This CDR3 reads CASSQHQGARELFF. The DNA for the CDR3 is TGCGCCAGCAGCCAACACCAGGGGGCCAGGGAGCTGTTTTTT.